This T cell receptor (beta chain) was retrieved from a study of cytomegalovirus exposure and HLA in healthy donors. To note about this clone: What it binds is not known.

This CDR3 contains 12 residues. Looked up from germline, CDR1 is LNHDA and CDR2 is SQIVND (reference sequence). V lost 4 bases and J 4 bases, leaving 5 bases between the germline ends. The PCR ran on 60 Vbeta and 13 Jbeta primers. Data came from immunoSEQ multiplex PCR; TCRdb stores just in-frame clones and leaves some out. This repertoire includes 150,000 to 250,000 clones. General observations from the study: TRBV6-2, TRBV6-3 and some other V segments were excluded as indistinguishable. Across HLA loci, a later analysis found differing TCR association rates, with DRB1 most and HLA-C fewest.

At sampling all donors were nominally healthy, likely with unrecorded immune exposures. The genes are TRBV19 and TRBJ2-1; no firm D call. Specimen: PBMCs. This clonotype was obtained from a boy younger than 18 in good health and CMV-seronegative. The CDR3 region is CASSTHYNEQFF. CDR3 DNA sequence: TGTGCCAGTAGTACACATTACAATGAGCAGTTCTTC.